Described below is a single T cell receptor beta chain sequence and its context. One junction end does not reproduce the germline sequence, and a read error may be involved. The record originates from a study of blood T cells in healthy people across ages. The CDR3 runs to 16 residues. A second PCR, run for about 6 to 11 cycles, used a sample-barcoded 5' primer plus a J-beta primer mix. TCRdb called the 5' RACE reads again in MiXCR, with one record for every CDR3 protein. The sample shows around 1,500,000 distinct CDR3 sequences, 28% of them seen only once. The material sequenced was blood. The TCR originated in a woman aged 25 to 45 in good health. The J gene is TRBJ2-3, the V gene TRBV12-3 or TRBV12-4; 9 bases agree with TRBD1. Here the CDR3 DNA reads TGTGCCAGCAATGTTGATCCGGGACAGGGCACAGATGCGCAGTATTTT. It yields the protein CASNVDPGQGTDAQYF.